The 24 T cell receptor beta chains presented below share a single source sample, sequenced in a study of T-cell reconstitution after alpha-beta-depleted transplantation in children. The library targeted TCRbeta and was prepared with unique molecular identifiers. TCRdb ran MiXCR on the PCR reads and lists one entry per CDR3 protein. The table lists a few hundred thousand distinct CDR3 sequences, approximately 10% of them singletons. Source: PBMCs from the stem cell graft donor, taken from the stem cell graft. Receptors originate from a human donor who donated a stem cell graft to a child with acute lymphoblastic leukemia.

Only a few counts were recorded for this clonotype. V is TRBV14 and J is TRBJ1-2, with 7 bases aligning to TRBD1. The germline V gene has CDR1 SGHDN and CDR2 FVKESK. The CDR3 runs 15 residues. V shed 4 bases, J shed 7 bases, and the junction held 12 bases outside the gene matches. CDR3 coding DNA: TGTGCCAGCAGCCGAAGAGACAGGGAGTCTGGTGGCTACACCTTC. This encodes CASSRRDRESGGYTF. Filled out from reference TRBV14 and TRBJ1-2, the complete variable domain reads EAGVTQFPSHSVIEKGQTVTLRCDPISGHDNLYWYRRVMGKEIKFLLHFVKESKQDESGMPNNRFLAERTGGTYSTLKVQPAELEDSGVYFCASSRRDRESGGYTFGSGTRLTVV.

This clonotype was seen repeatedly, ten times or more. This chain links TRBV7-9 with TRBJ1-4, with TRBD1 identical over 7 bases. Germline-derived CDR1 and CDR2 are SEHNR and FQNEAQ (reference sequence). V was pared by 2 bases and J by 6 bases, with 0 bases of the junction left unmatched. The CDR3 runs 13 residues. This chain's CDR3 is CASSLTGDEKLFF. In nucleotides, the CDR3 is TGTGCCAGCAGCTTAACAGGGGATGAAAAACTGTTTTTT. The full variable domain, completed using reference TRBV7-9 and TRBJ1-4, is DTGVSQNPRHKITKRGQNVTFRCDPISEHNRLYWYRQTLGQGPEFLTYFQNEAQLEKSRLLSDRFSAERPKGSFSTLEIQRTEQGDSAMYLCASSLTGDEKLFFGSGTQLSVL.

This clonotype has ten or more counts. This chain's CDR3 is CASSLVGDTQYF. The CDR3 DNA follows: TGTGCCAGCAGCTTGGTTGGAGATACGCAGTATTTT. V usage is TRBV5-4 and J usage is TRBJ2-3; D is undetermined. V was trimmed by 0 bases and J by 5 bases, leaving 4 bases between them. Per germline, CDR1 SGHNT and CDR2 YYREEE (reference sequence). This CDR3 region has 12 residues.

This clonotype has a count of ten or more. V is TRBV4-1 and J is TRBJ2-1; 10 nucleotides agree with TRBD2. This CDR3 spans 17 amino acids. Germline V gene sequence: CDR1 MGHRA, CDR2 YSYEKL. V shed 4 bases, J shed 4 bases, and the junction held 10 bases outside the gene matches. Here the CDR3 DNA reads TGCGCCAGCAGCCCCCAGAGCTGGACTAGCGGATACAATGAGCAGTTCTTC. Encoded protein: CASSPQSWTSGYNEQFF.

This CDR3 reads CASRPLLGGGTEAFF. CDR3 bases: TGTGCCAGCAGGCCCCTCCTTGGGGGGGGCACTGAAGCTTTCTTT. The rearrangement links TRBV28 to TRBJ1-1, with TRBD1 as a possible D gene (5 bases). The CDR3 extends over 15 amino acids. Looked up from germline, CDR1 is MDHEN and CDR2 is SYDVKM. V was trimmed by 6 bases and J by 4 bases, leaving 18 bases between them.

The chain carries TRBV9 and TRBJ2-5, with no clear D. Germline CDR1 and CDR2: SGDLS and YYNGEE. This CDR3 is built from 15 residues. The V and J ends lost 1 base and 3 bases respectively, with 13 bases between them. CDR3 DNA: TGTGCCAGCAGCGTATTTGGACCCGAGGAAGAGACCCAGTACTTC. Protein sequence: CASSVFGPEEETQYF.

This clonotype was detected a few times. CDR3 sequence: CASSQDHGIQETQYF. In nucleotides, the CDR3 is TGCGCCAGCAGCCAAGATCACGGGATCCAAGAGACCCAGTACTTC. This sequence joins TRBV4-1 and TRBJ2-5; D perhaps matches TRBD2 (5 bases). V lost 0 bases and J 1 base, leaving 9 bases between the germline ends. The V gene's germline CDR1 is MGHRA and CDR2 YSYEKL. This CDR3 contains 15 residues.

The V call is TRBV19, the J call TRBJ1-5, with D possibly being TRBD1 (5 bases). V was trimmed by 7 bases and J by 0 bases, leaving 10 bases between them. Germline lookup yields CDR1 LNHDA and CDR2 SQIVND (reference sequence). This CDR3 has 14 residues. CDR3 in amino acids: CASNAGYSNQPQHF. The CDR3, as DNA: TGTGCCAGTAACGCAGGGTATAGCAATCAGCCCCAGCATTTT.

This clonotype was observed a few times. The chain is built from TRBV4-3 and TRBJ1-4; TRBD1 aligns across 9 bases. Germline assignment: CDR1 LGHNA and CDR2 YSLEER. Losses at the gene ends were 4 bases for V and 8 bases for J; bases not matched to a gene: 8. The CDR3 is made up of 15 amino acids. CDR3 sequence reads: CASSLRTGVGEKLFF. CDR3 in DNA: TGCGCCAGCAGCCTCCGGACAGGGGTAGGCGAAAAACTGTTTTTT.

This clonotype has just a few counts. The chain is built from TRBV7-8 and TRBJ2-2; D gene uncertain. Germline lookup yields CDR1 SGHVS and CDR2 FQNEAQ. CDR3 length: 13 amino acids. V gave up 0 bases and J gave up 7 bases, with 6 bases separating them. CDR3 sequence reads: CASSLARGGELFF. CDR3 in DNA: TGTGCCAGCAGCTTAGCTCGAGGCGGGGAGCTGTTTTTT.

The J gene is TRBJ1-5, the V gene TRBV5-6, with D perhaps TRBD1 (5 bases). Trimming pared 1 base from V and 6 bases from J, leaving 17 bases between. Germline V lookup: CDR1 SGHDT, CDR2 YYEEEE. This CDR3 contains 16 residues. CDR3 protein: CASSLWGSSGGQPQHF. The CDR3 DNA is TGTGCCAGCAGCTTGTGGGGCTCCTCCGGCGGTCAGCCCCAGCATTTT.

This clonotype was observed a few times. This sequence joins TRBV20-1 and TRBJ1-5, with a tentative D call TRBD1 (5 bases). The CDR3 covers 12 residues. Per the germline V gene, CDR1 is DFQATT and CDR2 is SNEGSKA (reference sequence). Between the trimmed V and J ends, which lost 6 bases and 9 bases, there was a span of 15 bases. The CDR3 reads CSARDGRGPQHF. CDR3 bases: TGCAGTGCCCGGGACGGACGAGGGCCCCAGCATTTT.

There are many counts of this clonotype. The rearrangement uses TRBV5-1 and TRBJ2-5, with D unclear. The CDR3 runs 14 residues. The V gene lost 0 bases and the J gene lost 5 bases, with 11 bases spanning the gap. Germline V CDR1 and CDR2: SGHRS, YFSETQ. The CDR3 coding sequence is TGCGCCAGCAGCTTGGGCTTCATGGGGGAGACCCAGTACTTC. Encoded protein: CASSLGFMGETQYF.

The chain links TRBV6-2 or TRBV6-3 to TRBJ2-7; TRBD2 aligns across 14 bases. The CDR3 spans 19 residues. V shed 6 bases, J shed 0 bases, and the junction held 13 bases outside the gene matches. CDR1 and CDR2 (germline): MNHEY, SVGEGT. The CDR3 DNA reads TGTGCCAGCAGCTCCGTGGGACTAGCGGGAGCCCGGAGCTCCTACGAGCAGTACTTC. This encodes CASSSVGLAGARSSYEQYF.

This clonotype was seen a handful of times. The chain is built from TRBV20-1 and TRBJ1-2; TRBD1 might be the D (5 bases). The CDR3 contains 13 residues. Deletions cut 7 bases from V and 0 bases from J, with 12 bases between. Germline lookup yields CDR1 DFQATT and CDR2 SNEGSKA (reference sequence). DNA of the CDR3: TGCAGTGTTGGGGCGGCGGCTAACTATGGCTACACCTTC. It is translated as CSVGAAANYGYTF.

The chain links TRBV12-3 or TRBV12-4 to TRBJ1-2; D may be TRBD1 (5 bases). Trimming stripped 4 bases from V and 0 bases from J, with 18 bases between. This CDR3 has 17 residues. The CDR3 spells CASSSQGHGPTNYGYTF. Here the CDR3 DNA reads TGTGCCAGCAGTTCCCAAGGACATGGGCCGACTAACTATGGCTACACCTTC.

This clonotype was seen at least ten times. V and J are TRBV5-1 and TRBJ2-7, with D unclear. The germline V gene has CDR1 SGHRS and CDR2 YFSETQ. Trimming removed 0 bases from V and 0 bases from J, with 10 bases in between. The CDR3 is 15 amino acids. The CDR3 loop reads CASSLDDHGSYEQYF. CDR3 DNA: TGCGCCAGCAGCTTGGATGACCACGGCTCCTACGAGCAGTACTTC.

V and J are TRBV11-1 and TRBJ2-5; 15 bases fit TRBD2. J gave up 5 bases and V 5 bases, and 9 bases lay outside the gene matches. The CDR3 extends over 17 amino acids. Germline assignment: CDR1 SGHAT and CDR2 FQDESV (reference sequence). CDR3 amino acids: CASSAPGLAGGVETQYF. CDR3 in DNA: TGTGCCAGCAGCGCTCCGGGACTAGCGGGAGGCGTCGAGACCCAGTACTTC. The full variable domain, in which reference TRBV11-1 and TRBJ2-5 provide the parts outside the CDR3, is EAEVAQSPRYKITEKSQAVAFWCDPISGHATLYWYRQILGQGPELLVQFQDESVVDDSQLPKDRFSAERLKGVDSTLKIQPAELGDSAMYLCASSAPGLAGGVETQYFGPGTRLLVL.

The chain carries TRBV12-3 or TRBV12-4 and TRBJ2-7; 9 nucleotides agree with TRBD2. The CDR3 totals 14 residues. Trimming took 2 bases from V and 5 from J; bases not matched to a gene: 4. The chain's CDR3 is CASSLNSGSNEQYF. CDR3 nucleotides: TGTGCCAGCAGTTTAAATAGCGGGAGTAACGAGCAGTACTTC.

The V and J genes are TRBV27 and TRBJ1-6, with 7 bases identical to TRBD1. CDR1 is MNHEY and CDR2 is SMNVEV in the germline V gene (reference sequence). The CDR3 loop spans 14 amino acids. J gave up 6 bases and V 7 bases, and 6 bases lay outside the gene matches. The CDR3 DNA follows: TGTGCCAGCACCCTCGGGACAGTTAATTCACCCCTCCACTTT. This translates into CASTLGTVNSPLHF.

The chain has TRBV28 and TRBJ1-1, with TRBD1 as a possible D gene (5 bases). V lost 4 bases to trimming and J lost 2 bases, with 17 bases between them. Germline CDR1 MDHEN, CDR2 SYDVKM. The length of the CDR3 is 16 residues. This chain's CDR3 is CASSSRGTRINTEAFF. The CDR3 DNA sequence: TGTGCCAGCAGTTCCCGAGGGACTCGGATAAACACTGAAGCTTTCTTT.

This clonotype was counted only a few times. The gene calls are TRBV3-1 and TRBJ2-1, with a tentative D call TRBD1 (5 bases). Germline V CDR1 and CDR2: LGHDT, YNNKEL (reference sequence). Trimming left V 4 bases short and J 4 bases short, with 14 bases between. CDR3 length equals 15 residues. DNA for the CDR3: TGTGCCAGCAGCCCCCCGCAGGGTCCATACAATGAGCAGTTCTTC. It is translated as CASSPPQGPYNEQFF.

This clonotype was counted many times. The V call is TRBV27, the J call TRBJ1-5, with a possible D match to TRBD1 (6 bases). CDR3 length: 14 amino acids. Deletions cut 4 bases from V and 1 base from J, with 8 bases between. Germline lookup yields CDR1 MNHEY and CDR2 SMNVEV (reference sequence). The CDR3 sequence: CASSSRGSNQPQHF. The CDR3 DNA reads TGTGCCAGCAGTTCGAGGGGGAGCAATCAGCCCCAGCATTTT.

This clonotype was counted between two and nine times. The chain recombines TRBV6-5 with TRBJ1-5; D perhaps matches TRBD1 (5 bases). The V gene lost 2 bases and the J gene lost 4 bases, with 6 bases spanning the gap. CDR1 and CDR2 from the germline V gene are MNHEY and SVGAGI. The CDR3 length is 13 residues. CDR3 nucleotide sequence: TGTGCCAGCAGTTACGGGGGGAATCAGCCCCAGCATTTT. Translated: CASSYGGNQPQHF.